This is a list of T cell receptor beta chains from one sample in a study of T-cell reconstitution after alpha-beta-depleted transplantation in children. Each CDR3 protein is one row after TCRdb ran MiXCR on the PCR reads. The sample has hundreds of thousands of distinct CDR3 sequences; roughly 11% are singletons. Sequences were derived from peripheral blood, sampled 180 days after TCRalphabeta/CD19-depleted stem cell transplant. Source of these receptors: a male patient aged 2-9 years who had a stem cell transplant for chronic granulomatous disease, so the T cells may come from the graft donor. CDR3s include the opening cysteine and the closing phenylalanine or tryptophan. Clone sizes are given selectively: once, few, many, or a class where the clone is expanded.

many TRBJ2-7 TRBV20-1 CSATGLTYEQYF
many TRBJ2-5 TRBV5-1 CASSLVGGGFVETQYF
many TRBJ1-2 TRBV28 CASSSLGQDGYGYTF
many TRBJ1-4 TRBV7-2 CASSLNGQGGEKLFF
many TRBJ2-7 TRBV29-1 CSVGAGYEQYF
many TRBJ2-1 TRBV7-3 CASSWSGGMGNEQFF
many TRBJ2-7 TRBV10-3 CAISENYEQYF
many TRBJ1-1 TRBV28 CASDPVGGGNTEAFF
. TRBJ2-7 TRBV12-3/TRBV12-4 CTSSPGTLAYKQYF
many TRBJ2-3 TRBV5-5 CASSLLVPTDTQYF
. TRBJ2-7 TRBV28 CASGSWIIEQYF
many TRBJ1-1 TRBV6-2/TRBV6-3 CASSGHGQGSTEAFF
many TRBJ2-1 TRBV7-9 CASSLRVRGRLNEQFF
many TRBJ2-7 TRBV29-1 CSVETPGHIYEQYF
. TRBJ2-2 TRBV19 CASSIEAHTGELFF
many TRBJ1-4 TRBV5-1 CASSVQANEKLFF
many TRBJ1-2 TRBV12-3/TRBV12-4 CASAGVRNGYTF
many TRBJ2-5 TRBV29-1 CSVGDREGKTQYF
many TRBJ1-5 TRBV6-1 CASTNTGGQPQHF
many TRBJ1-1 TRBV10-3 CAITAILNTEAFF
many TRBJ2-2 TRBV10-2 CASTRTGWAGELFF
many TRBJ2-7 TRBV3-1 CASSQDFVEQYF
many TRBJ2-7 TRBV12-3/TRBV12-4 CASSPGTGRYIRYF
many TRBJ2-6 TRBV6-5 CASSYRVDGANVLTF
many TRBJ2-1 TRBV12-3/TRBV12-4 CASSLSGTHNEQFF
many TRBJ2-1 TRBV29-1 CSVEGPYNEQFF
many TRBJ1-1 TRBV7-6 CASSFKTGMNTEAFF
. TRBJ2-1 TRBV20-1 CSALALSSYNEQFF
many TRBJ2-7 TRBV20-1 CSATRSGEQYF
many TRBJ2-2 TRBV5-1 CASSFGGTTGELFF
many TRBJ2-2 TRBV4-2 CASSQITGTSVTGELFF
many TRBJ2-5 TRBV11-2 CASSLVQLQETQYF
many TRBJ2-3 TRBV29-1 CSGGREPTDTQYF
many TRBJ2-1 TRBV12-3/TRBV12-4 CASSLELRTSGRNYNEQFF
many TRBJ2-3 TRBV6-5 CASSYPASGRATDTQYF
many TRBJ2-7 TRBV2 CASSVRGVSSYEQYF
many TRBJ2-1 TRBV12-3/TRBV12-4 CASSLASHNEQFF